This T cell receptor beta chain appears in the sequencing data of a study of sequential checkpoint blockade in melanoma. Generated by immunoSEQ multiplex PCR, the TCRdb table keeps only in-frame clones and is missing some. The sample holds over 15,000 clones, under 75% seen once. This clone was detected only a few times. Treatment noted: randomized to nivolumab then ipilimumab (arm A) or the reverse (arm B). Looked up from germline, CDR1 is SGHVS and CDR2 is FQNEAQ. Trimming took off 3 bases at V and 4 bases at J, with 13 bases between the two ends. The CDR3 extends over 15 amino acids. This TCR was sampled from a human donor with melanoma. Sequencing was performed on CD8+ T cells sorted from blood (inferred from file names), taken from a patient given nivolumab and ipilimumab in sequence. This chain links TRBV7-8 with TRBJ1-5; a possible D gene is TRBD1 (5 bases). The CDR3 sequence: CASSFGMGPNQPQHF. CDR3 coding DNA: TGTGCCAGCAGCTTCGGTATGGGGCCAAATCAGCCCCAGCATTTT. The full variable domain, completed using reference TRBV7-8 and TRBJ1-5, is GAGVSQSPRYKVAKRGQDVALRCDPISGHVSLFWYQQALGQGPEFLTYFQNEAQLDKSGLPSDRFFAERPEGSVSTLKIQRTQQEDSAVYLCASSFGMGPNQPQHFGDGTRLSIL.